Listed below are T cell receptor beta chains from one sample, sequenced in a study of beta chain features in type 1 diabetes. The repertoire was sequenced with immunoSEQ multiplex PCR; TCRdb's copy has only in-frame clones and lacks some. The table lists approximately 170,000 clones, 6.5% to 8.5% of them singletons. What was sequenced was central memory CD4+ T cells from blood. The receptor set was obtained from a man between 18 and 35 years old with type 1 diabetes. CDR3s include the opening cysteine and the closing phenylalanine or tryptophan. The order of the fields is J gene, D gene, V gene, clone size, CDR3 protein, CDR3 DNA. A D gene is named only where the DNA matches it firmly. Some rows have no size entry. The others give once, few or many, or a class for an expanded clone.

j_gene: TRBJ2-1
d_gene: -
v_gene: TRBV2
abundance: -
CDR3aa: CASTTQIEQFF
CDR3nt: TGTGCCAGCACGACACAGATTGAGCAGTTCTTC

j_gene: TRBJ2-7
d_gene: TRBD2
v_gene: TRBV25-1
abundance: few
CDR3aa: CASSEQLADYEQYF
CDR3nt: TGTGCCAGCAGTGAACAACTAGCGGACTACGAGCAGTACTTC

j_gene: TRBJ2-6
d_gene: -
v_gene: TRBV28
abundance: few
CDR3aa: CASSFSGPGANVLTF
CDR3nt: TGTGCCAGCAGTTTCTCGGGTCCTGGGGCCAACGTCCTGACTTTC

j_gene: TRBJ2-7
d_gene: -
v_gene: TRBV4-3
abundance: -
CDR3aa: CASSQVYAAARQQYF
CDR3nt: TGCGCCAGCAGCCAAGTATATGCGGCCGCCCGCCAGCAGTACTTC

j_gene: TRBJ2-1
d_gene: TRBD2
v_gene: TRBV4-3
abundance: -
CDR3aa: CASSQTSGGGSRYYNEQFF
CDR3nt: TGCGCCAGCAGTCAGACTAGCGGGGGGGGTAGCCGGTACTACAATGAGCAGTTCTTC

j_gene: TRBJ1-2
d_gene: -
v_gene: TRBV13
abundance: -
CDR3aa: CASSRDSYYGYTF
CDR3nt: TGTGCCAGCAGCCGCGACAGTTACTATGGCTACACCTTC

j_gene: TRBJ2-7
d_gene: TRBD1
v_gene: TRBV14
abundance: few
CDR3aa: CASSRTVQGDEQYF
CDR3nt: TGTGCCAGCAGCCGCACCGTCCAGGGGGACGAGCAGTACTTC

j_gene: TRBJ1-6
d_gene: -
v_gene: TRBV18
abundance: few
CDR3aa: CASSPNPGRYNSPLHF
CDR3nt: TGTGCCAGCTCACCGAACCCAGGGAGGTATAATTCACCCCTCCACTTT

j_gene: TRBJ2-3
d_gene: TRBD2
v_gene: TRBV4-3
abundance: many
CDR3aa: CASSQVGGLTGGNVF
CDR3nt: TGCGCCAGCAGCCAAGTGGGCGGCCTGACGGGGGGGAATGTTTTT

j_gene: TRBJ1-5
d_gene: -
v_gene: TRBV2
abundance: -
CDR3aa: CASSDRPQSYSNQPQHF
CDR3nt: TGTGCCAGCAGTGACAGGCCACAGTCCTATAGCAATCAGCCCCAGCATTTT

j_gene: TRBJ1-2
d_gene: TRBD1
v_gene: TRBV10-3
abundance: -
CDR3aa: CAITRTGYGYTF
CDR3nt: TGTGCCATCACCCGGACAGGGTATGGCTACACCTTC

j_gene: TRBJ1-5
d_gene: -
v_gene: TRBV27
abundance: -
CDR3aa: CASSLSSGTSAPQHF
CDR3nt: TGTGCCAGCAGTTTGTCCTCCGGGACATCCGCTCCCCAGCATTTT

j_gene: TRBJ2-3
d_gene: TRBD2
v_gene: TRBV28
abundance: -
CDR3aa: CASSLGLESADTQYF
CDR3nt: TGTGCCAGCAGTTTGGGACTAGAGTCCGCAGATACGCAGTATTTT

j_gene: TRBJ2-3
d_gene: TRBD2
v_gene: TRBV7-9
abundance: many
CDR3aa: CASGPTSGGAGDTQYF
CDR3nt: TGTGCCAGCGGACCTACTAGCGGGGGAGCAGGGGATACGCAGTATTTT

j_gene: TRBJ2-3
d_gene: -
v_gene: TRBV14
abundance: -
CDR3aa: CASSQYLTDTQYF
CDR3nt: TGTGCCAGCAGCCAATACTTGACAGATACGCAGTATTTT

j_gene: TRBJ2-7
d_gene: -
v_gene: TRBV18
abundance: -
CDR3aa: CASSPAQGYEQYF
CDR3nt: TGTGCCAGCTCACCTGCCCAGGGCTACGAGCAGTACTTC

j_gene: TRBJ2-1
d_gene: TRBD1
v_gene: TRBV30
abundance: few
CDR3aa: CAWLDRKKDNEQFF
CDR3nt: TGTGCCTGGCTGGACAGGAAAAAGGACAATGAGCAGTTCTTC

j_gene: TRBJ2-7
d_gene: TRBD1
v_gene: TRBV7-2
abundance: few
CDR3aa: CASSSQNRGHEQYF
CDR3nt: TGTGCCAGCAGCTCTCAAAACAGGGGGCACGAGCAGTACTTC

j_gene: TRBJ2-7
d_gene: -
v_gene: TRBV5-4
abundance: -
CDR3aa: CASSPGQSYEQYF
CDR3nt: TGTGCCAGCAGCCCCGGACAATCCTACGAGCAGTACTTC

j_gene: TRBJ2-1
d_gene: TRBD2
v_gene: TRBV4-3
abundance: many
CDR3aa: CASSQQGLAGSYNEQFF
CDR3nt: TGCGCCAGCAGCCAACAGGGACTAGCGGGCTCCTACAATGAGCAGTTCTTC

j_gene: TRBJ2-7
d_gene: TRBD2
v_gene: TRBV7-9
abundance: few
CDR3aa: CASTARGTMGGEQYF
CDR3nt: TGTGCCAGCACCGCTCGTGGGACTATGGGTGGCGAGCAGTACTTC

j_gene: TRBJ1-6
d_gene: -
v_gene: TRBV5-4
abundance: few
CDR3aa: CASSLQNPNSPLHF
CDR3nt: TGTGCCAGCAGCTTACAGAACCCAAATTCACCCCTCCACTTT

j_gene: TRBJ2-5
d_gene: TRBD2
v_gene: TRBV5-1
abundance: -
CDR3aa: CASSLAAGGLLEETQYF
CDR3nt: TGCGCCAGCAGCTTGGCGGCGGGAGGTCTTTTGGAAGAGACCCAGTACTTC

j_gene: TRBJ1-1
d_gene: -
v_gene: TRBV28
abundance: -
CDR3aa: CASSEGWAGAFF
CDR3nt: TGTGCCAGCAGTGAGGGTTGGGCGGGCGCTTTCTTT

j_gene: TRBJ2-5
d_gene: TRBD2
v_gene: TRBV15
abundance: few
CDR3aa: CATSRDQATGRETQYF
CDR3nt: TGTGCCACCAGCAGAGATCAGGCAACCGGGAGGGAGACCCAGTACTTC

j_gene: TRBJ2-5
d_gene: -
v_gene: TRBV27
abundance: -
CDR3aa: CASSITGLGETQYF
CDR3nt: TGTGCCAGCAGCATCACCGGGTTGGGAGAGACCCAGTACTTC

j_gene: TRBJ1-2
d_gene: TRBD1
v_gene: TRBV25-1
abundance: few
CDR3aa: CASSLQGVYGYTF
CDR3nt: TGTGCCAGCAGCCTACAGGGGGTCTATGGCTACACCTTC

j_gene: TRBJ2-7
d_gene: -
v_gene: TRBV21-1
abundance: few
CDR3aa: CASSKGRGGDEQYF
CDR3nt: TGTGCCAGCAGCAAAGGGAGAGGGGGCGACGAGCAGTACTTC

j_gene: TRBJ1-5
d_gene: TRBD1
v_gene: TRBV7-8
abundance: few
CDR3aa: CASSLGQGSYSNQPQHF
CDR3nt: TGTGCCAGCAGCTTGGGACAGGGTAGTTATAGCAATCAGCCCCAGCATTTT

j_gene: TRBJ2-2
d_gene: -
v_gene: TRBV28
abundance: few
CDR3aa: CASSLVGGVRKLFF
CDR3nt: TGTGCCAGCAGTTTGGTTGGAGGGGTCCGGAAGCTGTTTTTT

j_gene: TRBJ1-2
d_gene: -
v_gene: TRBV9
abundance: -
CDR3aa: CASSVGTNYGYTF
CDR3nt: TGTGCCAGCAGCGTCGGGACAAACTATGGCTACACCTTC

j_gene: TRBJ2-7
d_gene: -
v_gene: TRBV7-2
abundance: few
CDR3aa: CASSTNYGHGEQYF
CDR3nt: TGTGCCAGCAGCACAAATTACGGACATGGAGAGCAGTACTTC

j_gene: TRBJ2-1
d_gene: -
v_gene: TRBV20-1
abundance: few
CDR3aa: CSARGVTEQFF
CDR3nt: TGCAGTGCTAGGGGAGTTACTGAGCAGTTCTTC

j_gene: TRBJ1-6
d_gene: TRBD1
v_gene: TRBV2
abundance: few
CDR3aa: CASSESGQGASPLHF
CDR3nt: TGTGCCAGCAGTGAAAGTGGACAGGGTGCTTCACCCCTCCACTTT

j_gene: TRBJ2-7
d_gene: TRBD1
v_gene: TRBV6-5
abundance: few
CDR3aa: CASSYAQGAGNYEQYF
CDR3nt: TGTGCCAGCAGTTACGCTCAGGGGGCAGGGAATTACGAGCAGTACTTC

j_gene: TRBJ2-5
d_gene: -
v_gene: TRBV5-1
abundance: few
CDR3aa: CASSLGPGVRETQYF
CDR3nt: TGCGCCAGCAGCCTAGGGCCCGGGGTACGGGAGACCCAGTACTTC

j_gene: TRBJ2-5
d_gene: TRBD2
v_gene: TRBV6-1
abundance: -
CDR3aa: CASSAPGGLAGVETQYF
CDR3nt: TGTGCCAGCAGTGCCCCTGGGGGACTAGCGGGGGTGGAGACCCAGTACTTC

j_gene: TRBJ2-5
d_gene: TRBD1
v_gene: TRBV5-6
abundance: -
CDR3aa: CASSGQGSGETQYF
CDR3nt: TGTGCCAGCAGTGGACAGGGATCGGGAGAGACCCAGTACTTC

j_gene: TRBJ2-6
d_gene: TRBD1
v_gene: TRBV19
abundance: many
CDR3aa: CASRGQEAGANVLTF
CDR3nt: TGTGCCAGTAGGGGACAGGAGGCTGGGGCCAACGTCCTGACTTTC

j_gene: TRBJ2-7
d_gene: -
v_gene: TRBV7-2
abundance: few
CDR3aa: CASSLGGGQKWEQYF
CDR3nt: TGTGCCAGCAGCTTAGGAGGAGGTCAGAAGTGGGAGCAGTACTTC

j_gene: TRBJ1-1
d_gene: -
v_gene: TRBV7-8
abundance: -
CDR3aa: CASSRYFRLGANRDGDTEAFF
CDR3nt: TGTGCCAGCAGCCGATACTTCCGGCTGGGGGCTAACAGGGATGGGGACACTGAAGCTTTCTTT

j_gene: TRBJ2-1
d_gene: TRBD2
v_gene: TRBV28
abundance: -
CDR3aa: CASSLRGAGNEQFF
CDR3nt: TGTGCCAGCAGTTTGCGGGGGGCCGGCAATGAGCAGTTCTTC

j_gene: TRBJ2-1
d_gene: TRBD2
v_gene: TRBV4-2
abundance: -
CDR3aa: CASSQAKRERSPYNEQFF
CDR3nt: TGTGCCAGCAGCCAAGCCAAGCGGGAGAGGTCCCCCTACAATGAGCAGTTCTTC

j_gene: TRBJ2-3
d_gene: -
v_gene: TRBV4-2
abundance: -
CDR3aa: CASSRGVSGTSTDTQYF
CDR3nt: TGTGCCAGCAGCCGGGGGGTTAGCGGAACTAGCACAGATACGCAGTATTTT

j_gene: TRBJ1-2
d_gene: TRBD1
v_gene: TRBV2
abundance: -
CDR3aa: CAITGGGGYGYTF
CDR3nt: TGTGCCATTACAGGGGGCGGGGGCTATGGCTACACCTTC

j_gene: TRBJ2-2
d_gene: -
v_gene: TRBV18
abundance: -
CDR3aa: CASSPYGEGTGELFF
CDR3nt: TGTGCCAGCTCACCGTACGGGGAAGGCACCGGGGAGCTGTTTTTT

j_gene: TRBJ1-1
d_gene: -
v_gene: TRBV2
abundance: -
CDR3aa: CASSNRDSEAFF
CDR3nt: TGTGCCAGCAGTAACAGGGATTCTGAAGCTTTCTTT

j_gene: TRBJ2-2
d_gene: -
v_gene: TRBV5-1
abundance: few
CDR3aa: CASSLEGIGELFF
CDR3nt: TGCGCCAGCAGCTTGGAGGGGATCGGGGAGCTGTTTTTT

j_gene: TRBJ1-2
d_gene: -
v_gene: TRBV27
abundance: -
CDR3aa: CASSLTGIRGYTF
CDR3nt: TGTGCCAGCAGTTTAACAGGGATTCGCGGCTACACCTTC

j_gene: TRBJ2-1
d_gene: TRBD2
v_gene: TRBV4-3
abundance: few
CDR3aa: CASSQDLRTSGGNEQFF
CDR3nt: TGCGCCAGCAGCCAAGATCTAAGGACTAGCGGGGGTAATGAGCAGTTCTTC

j_gene: TRBJ2-7
d_gene: -
v_gene: TRBV7-2
abundance: -
CDR3aa: CASSLNRERGQYF
CDR3nt: TGTGCCAGCAGCTTAAACAGGGAAAGAGGGCAGTACTTC

j_gene: TRBJ1-2
d_gene: TRBD1
v_gene: TRBV6-6
abundance: -
CDR3aa: CASSETGTGLYGYTF
CDR3nt: TGTGCCAGCAGTGAGACCGGGACAGGATTATATGGCTACACCTTC

j_gene: TRBJ2-3
d_gene: -
v_gene: TRBV6-6
abundance: few
CDR3aa: CASSVTVSTDTQYF
CDR3nt: TGTGCCAGCAGTGTTACAGTTAGCACAGATACGCAGTATTTT

j_gene: TRBJ2-1
d_gene: -
v_gene: TRBV5-4
abundance: -
CDR3aa: CASSLGTTSNEQFF
CDR3nt: TGTGCCAGCAGCTTGGGGACAACCTCCAATGAGCAGTTCTTC